This T cell receptor beta chain appears in the sequencing data of a study of T cells in Graves' hyperthyroidism and ophthalmopathy. The investigators amplified TCR beta CDR3 regions from RNA transcripts. HTBI primers were used for first-round RT-PCR of the TCR CDR3. TCRdb reprocessed the multiplex PCR reads with MiXCR, giving one entry per CDR3 protein. In the table there are approximately 330,000 distinct CDR3 sequences, approximately 22% of which are singletons. Findings and caveats of the study: Model predictions of ophthalmopathy came a median 6.5 months before onset.

CDR1 is MDHEN and CDR2 is SYDVKM in the germline V gene. The CDR3 runs to 15 residues. V was clipped by 2 bases and J by 3 bases, with 14 bases between them. A patient was excluded if there was uncontrolled infection, other autoimmune disease, pregnancy or lactation. The PBMCs studied were ones that came from 8 to 10 ml fresh peripheral blood. With respect to this clonotype: The antigen remains undetermined.

V and J are TRBV28 and TRBJ2-7; D is perhaps TRBD2 (5 bases). The sequence derives from a woman in her fifties or sixties with Graves' hyperthyroidism. The sample was blood. CDR3 nucleotides: TGTGCCAGCAGTTTAGCCAGGACTCCCAGCTACGAGCAGTACTTC. Translation gives CASSLARTPSYEQYF.